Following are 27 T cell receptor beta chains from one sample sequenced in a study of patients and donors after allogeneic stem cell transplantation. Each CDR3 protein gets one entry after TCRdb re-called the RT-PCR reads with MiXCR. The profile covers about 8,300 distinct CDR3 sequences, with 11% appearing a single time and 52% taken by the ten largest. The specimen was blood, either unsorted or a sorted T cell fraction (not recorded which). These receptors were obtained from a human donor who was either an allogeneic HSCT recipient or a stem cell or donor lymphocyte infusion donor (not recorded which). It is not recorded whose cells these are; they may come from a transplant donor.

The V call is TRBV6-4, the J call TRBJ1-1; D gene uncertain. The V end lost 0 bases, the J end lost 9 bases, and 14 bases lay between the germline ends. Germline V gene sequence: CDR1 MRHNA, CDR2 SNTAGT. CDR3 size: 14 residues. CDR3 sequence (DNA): TGTGCCAGCAGTGACTCCGCGGAACTGGGGAAAGCTTTCTTT. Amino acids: CASSDSAELGKAFF.

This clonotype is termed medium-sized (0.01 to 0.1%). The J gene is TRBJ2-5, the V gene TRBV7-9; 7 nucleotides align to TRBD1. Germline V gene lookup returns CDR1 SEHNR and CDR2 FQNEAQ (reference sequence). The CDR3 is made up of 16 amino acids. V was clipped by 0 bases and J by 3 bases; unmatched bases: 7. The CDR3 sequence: CASSLAGGREKETQYF. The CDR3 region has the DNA TGTGCCAGCAGCTTAGCAGGGGGCCGCGAAAAAGAGACCCAGTACTTC.

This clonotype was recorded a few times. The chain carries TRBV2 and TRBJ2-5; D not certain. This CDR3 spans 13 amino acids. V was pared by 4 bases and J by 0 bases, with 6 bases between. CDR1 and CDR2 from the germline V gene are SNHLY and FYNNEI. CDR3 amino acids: CASSVLDQETQYF. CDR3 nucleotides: TGTGCCAGCAGTGTTCTGGACCAAGAGACCCAGTACTTC.

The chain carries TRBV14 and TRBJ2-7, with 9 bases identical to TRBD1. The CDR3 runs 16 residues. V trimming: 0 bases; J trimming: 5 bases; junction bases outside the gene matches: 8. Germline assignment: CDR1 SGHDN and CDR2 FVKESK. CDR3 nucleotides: TGTGCCAGCAGCCAAGATTTGGGACAGGGAGGGGACGAGCAGTACTTC. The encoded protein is CASSQDLGQGGDEQYF.

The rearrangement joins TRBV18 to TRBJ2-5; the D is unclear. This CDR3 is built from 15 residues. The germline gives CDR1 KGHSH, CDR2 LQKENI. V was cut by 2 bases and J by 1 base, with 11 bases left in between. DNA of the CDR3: TGTGCCAGCTCACCATCCCAATTAAGCCAAGAGACCCAGTACTTC. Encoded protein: CASSPSQLSQETQYF.

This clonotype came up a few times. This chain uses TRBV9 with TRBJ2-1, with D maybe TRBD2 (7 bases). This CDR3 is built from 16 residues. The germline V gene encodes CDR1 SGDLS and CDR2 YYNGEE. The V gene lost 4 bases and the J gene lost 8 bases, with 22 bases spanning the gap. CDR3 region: CASSRNVGGGGHEQFF. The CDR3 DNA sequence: TGTGCCAGCAGCCGTAATGTAGGGGGGGGCGGCCATGAGCAGTTCTTC.

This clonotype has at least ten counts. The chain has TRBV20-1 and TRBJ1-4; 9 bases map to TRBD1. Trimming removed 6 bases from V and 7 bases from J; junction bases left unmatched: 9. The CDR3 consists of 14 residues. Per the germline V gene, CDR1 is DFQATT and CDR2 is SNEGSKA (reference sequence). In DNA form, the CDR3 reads TGCAGTGCCCCCAGGGGGACAGGGCGTGAAAAACTGTTTTTT. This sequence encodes CSAPRGTGREKLFF.

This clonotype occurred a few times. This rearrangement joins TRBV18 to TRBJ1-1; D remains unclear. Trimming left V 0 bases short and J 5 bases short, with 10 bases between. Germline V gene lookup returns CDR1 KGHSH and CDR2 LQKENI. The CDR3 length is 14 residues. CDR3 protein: CASSPPLGPTEAFF. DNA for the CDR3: TGTGCCAGCTCACCACCGTTAGGACCGACTGAAGCTTTCTTT.

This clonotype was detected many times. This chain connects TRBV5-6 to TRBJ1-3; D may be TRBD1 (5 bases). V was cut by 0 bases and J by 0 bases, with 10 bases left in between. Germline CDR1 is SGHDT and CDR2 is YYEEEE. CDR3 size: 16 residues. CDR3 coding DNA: TGTGCCAGCAGCTTGGACCGGGGGTACTCTGGAAACACCATATATTTT. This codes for CASSLDRGYSGNTIYF.

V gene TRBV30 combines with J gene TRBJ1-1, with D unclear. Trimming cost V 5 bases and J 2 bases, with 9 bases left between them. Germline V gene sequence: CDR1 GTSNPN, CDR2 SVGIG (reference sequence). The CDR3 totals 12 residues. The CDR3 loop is CAWESGNTEAFF. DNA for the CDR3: TGTGCCTGGGAGTCGGGAAACACTGAAGCTTTCTTT.

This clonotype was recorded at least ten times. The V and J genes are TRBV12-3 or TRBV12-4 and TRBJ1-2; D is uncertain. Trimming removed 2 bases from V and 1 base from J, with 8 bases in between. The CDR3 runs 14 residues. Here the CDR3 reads CASSLTLGNYGYTF. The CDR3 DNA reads TGTGCCAGCAGTTTAACTCTGGGTAACTATGGCTACACCTTC.

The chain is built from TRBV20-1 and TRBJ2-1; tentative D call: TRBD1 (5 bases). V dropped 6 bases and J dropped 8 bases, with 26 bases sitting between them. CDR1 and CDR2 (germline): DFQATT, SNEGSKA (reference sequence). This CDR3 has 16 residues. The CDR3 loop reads CSANLPRQGPRDEQFF. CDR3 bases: TGCAGTGCCAACCTCCCCCGGCAGGGTCCACGCGATGAGCAGTTCTTC.

This CDR3 reads CASTQGQGTEAFF. In DNA form, the CDR3 reads TGTGCCAGCACCCAAGGACAGGGGACTGAAGCTTTCTTT. This chain joins TRBV6-1 and TRBJ1-1; 9 nucleotides agree with TRBD1. CDR1 is MNHNS and CDR2 is SASEGT in the germline V gene. The CDR3 length is 13 residues. V gave up 7 bases and J gave up 5 bases; unmatched junction bases: 5.

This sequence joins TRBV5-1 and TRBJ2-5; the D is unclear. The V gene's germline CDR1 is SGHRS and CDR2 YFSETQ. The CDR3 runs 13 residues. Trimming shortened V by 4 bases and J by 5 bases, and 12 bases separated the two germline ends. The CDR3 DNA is TGCGCCAGCAGCCGCCCGGACCCGGAGACCCAGTACTTC. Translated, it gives CASSRPDPETQYF.

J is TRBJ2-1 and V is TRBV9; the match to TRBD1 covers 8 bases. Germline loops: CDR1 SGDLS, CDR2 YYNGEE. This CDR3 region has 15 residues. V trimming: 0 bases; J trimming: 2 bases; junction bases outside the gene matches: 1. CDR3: CASSVEDRAYNEQFF. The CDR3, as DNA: TGTGCCAGCAGCGTAGAGGACAGGGCCTACAATGAGCAGTTCTTC. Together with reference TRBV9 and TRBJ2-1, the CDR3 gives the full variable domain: DSGVTQTPKHLITATGQRVTLRCSPRSGDLSVYWYQQSLDQGLQFLIQYYNGEERAKGNILERFSAQQFPDLHSELNLSSLELGDSALYFCASSVEDRAYNEQFFGPGTRLTVL.

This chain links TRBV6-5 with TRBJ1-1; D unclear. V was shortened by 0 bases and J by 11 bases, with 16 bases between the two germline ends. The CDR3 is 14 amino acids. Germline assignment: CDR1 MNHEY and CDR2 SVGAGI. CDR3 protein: CASSYSLLQKPAFF. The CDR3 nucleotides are TGTGCCAGCAGTTACTCCCTTCTCCAAAAGCCGGCTTTCTTT.

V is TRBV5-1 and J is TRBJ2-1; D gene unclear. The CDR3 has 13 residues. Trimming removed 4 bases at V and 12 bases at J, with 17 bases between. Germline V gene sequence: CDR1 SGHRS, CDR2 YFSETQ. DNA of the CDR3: TGCGCCAGCAGCCTTTCCGAAGCCCCGGGGCAGTTCTTC. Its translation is CASSLSEAPGQFF.

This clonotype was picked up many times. The CDR3 region is CASSPGLAGSTDTQYF. In DNA form, the CDR3 reads TGTGCCAGCAGCCCCGGACTAGCGGGTAGCACAGATACGCAGTATTTT. The rearrangement uses TRBV3-1 and TRBJ2-3; 11 bases match TRBD2. This CDR3 comprises 16 residues. With V trimmed by 4 bases and J by 0 bases, 3 bases remained unmatched. Germline V gene sequence: CDR1 LGHDT, CDR2 YNNKEL (reference sequence).

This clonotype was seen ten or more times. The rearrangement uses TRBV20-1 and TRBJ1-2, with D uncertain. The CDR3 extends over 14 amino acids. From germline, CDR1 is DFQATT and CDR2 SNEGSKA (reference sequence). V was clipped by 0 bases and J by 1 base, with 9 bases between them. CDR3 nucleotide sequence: TGCAGTGCTAGAGATTCACAGAATAACTATGGCTACACCTTC. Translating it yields CSARDSQNNYGYTF.

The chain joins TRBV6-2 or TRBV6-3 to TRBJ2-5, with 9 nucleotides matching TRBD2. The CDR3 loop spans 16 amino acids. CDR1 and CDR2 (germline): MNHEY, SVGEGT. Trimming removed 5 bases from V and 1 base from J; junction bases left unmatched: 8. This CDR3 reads CASSPGLARSQETQYF. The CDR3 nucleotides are TGTGCCAGCAGTCCAGGACTAGCGAGATCCCAAGAGACCCAGTACTTC.

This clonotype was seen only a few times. DNA of the CDR3: TGTGCCAGCAGCCAAGAAGCGTACAGGGATGATGAGCAGTTCTTC. Its protein is CASSQEAYRDDEQFF. The chain joins TRBV4-2 to TRBJ2-1, with a tentative D call TRBD1 (6 bases). Germline V gene sequence: CDR1 LGHNA, CDR2 YNFKEQ. The CDR3 length is 15 residues. Trimming stripped 0 bases from V and 8 bases from J, with 14 bases between.

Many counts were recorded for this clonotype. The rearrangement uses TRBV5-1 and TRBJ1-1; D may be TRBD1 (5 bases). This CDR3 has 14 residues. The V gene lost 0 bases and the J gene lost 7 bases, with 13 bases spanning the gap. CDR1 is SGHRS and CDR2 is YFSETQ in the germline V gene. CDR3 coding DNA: TGCGCCAGCAGCTTGGGTGGGGCAGAGGGTGAAGCTTTCTTT. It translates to CASSLGGAEGEAFF.

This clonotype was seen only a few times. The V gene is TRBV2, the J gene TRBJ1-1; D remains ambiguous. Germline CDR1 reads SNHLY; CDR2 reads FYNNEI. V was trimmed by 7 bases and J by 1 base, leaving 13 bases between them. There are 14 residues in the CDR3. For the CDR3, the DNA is TGTGCCAGCACCGCGTGGGTGAGGAACACTGAAGCTTTCTTT. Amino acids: CASTAWVRNTEAFF.

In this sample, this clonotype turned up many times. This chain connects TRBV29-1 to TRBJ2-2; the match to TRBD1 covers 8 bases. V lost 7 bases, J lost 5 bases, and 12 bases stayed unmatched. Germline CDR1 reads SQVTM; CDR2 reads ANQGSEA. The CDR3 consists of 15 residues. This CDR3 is CSAWDRMEGTGELFF. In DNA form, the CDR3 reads TGCAGCGCCTGGGACAGGATGGAAGGTACCGGGGAGCTGTTTTTT.

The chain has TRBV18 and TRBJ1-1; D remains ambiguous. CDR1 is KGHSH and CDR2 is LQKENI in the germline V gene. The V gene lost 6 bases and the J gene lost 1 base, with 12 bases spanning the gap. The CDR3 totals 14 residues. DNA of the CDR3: TGTGCCAGCTCGGGGTACACAGAGAACACTGAAGCTTTCTTT. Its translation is CASSGYTENTEAFF.

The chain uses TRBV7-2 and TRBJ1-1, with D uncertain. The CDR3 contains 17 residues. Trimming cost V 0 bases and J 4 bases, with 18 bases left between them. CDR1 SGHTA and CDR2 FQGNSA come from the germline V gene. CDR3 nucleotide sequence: TGTGCCAGCAGCTTAGCCACTTCCTCCATTTCTAGCACTGAAGCTTTCTTT. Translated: CASSLATSSISSTEAFF.

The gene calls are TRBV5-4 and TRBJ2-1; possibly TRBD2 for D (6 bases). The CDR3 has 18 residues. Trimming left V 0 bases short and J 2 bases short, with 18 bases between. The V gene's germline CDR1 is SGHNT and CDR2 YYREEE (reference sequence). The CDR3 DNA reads TGTGCCAGCAGCTTGGTGTCGGGCGGGGCAACCCCCTACAATGAGCAGTTCTTC. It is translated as CASSLVSGGATPYNEQFF.